This T cell receptor (beta chain) came from a study of response to subunit inactivated influenza vaccine. Study-wide results and limits: Researchers suggested that each seasonal influenza vaccination recruits few new T cells.

Concerning this clonotype: Its cognate antigen is unknown.

TCRdb ran MiXCR on the RT-PCR reads and lists one entry per CDR3 protein. The sample has more than 600,000 distinct CDR3 sequences; roughly 18% are singletons. The germline V gene has CDR1 SGHNT and CDR2 YYREEE (reference sequence). The CDR3 has 15 amino acids. V was pared by 5 bases and J by 5 bases, with 18 bases between. The rearrangement uses TRBV5-4 and TRBJ2-3; D is perhaps TRBD1 (5 bases). This specimen consisted of PBMCs from blood, obtained 5 days after vaccination. The receptor's source is a man over 45 who received an inactivated influenza vaccine. This CDR3 is CASSFQGLREDTQYF. CDR3 sequence (DNA): TGTGCCAGCAGTTTTCAGGGTTTACGAGAAGATACGCAGTATTTT.